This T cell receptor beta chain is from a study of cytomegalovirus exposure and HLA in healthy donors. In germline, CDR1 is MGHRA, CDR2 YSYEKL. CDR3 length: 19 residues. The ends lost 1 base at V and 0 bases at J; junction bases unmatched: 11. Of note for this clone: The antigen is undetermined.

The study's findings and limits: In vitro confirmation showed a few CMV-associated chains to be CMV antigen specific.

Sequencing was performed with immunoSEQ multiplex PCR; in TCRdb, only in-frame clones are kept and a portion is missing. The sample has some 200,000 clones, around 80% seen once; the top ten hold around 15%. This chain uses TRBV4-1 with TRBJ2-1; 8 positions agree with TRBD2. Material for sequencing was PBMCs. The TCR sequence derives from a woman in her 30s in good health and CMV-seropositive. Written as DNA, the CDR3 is TGCGCCAGCAGCCAAGTCGGGGCTAGCGGGTACCCCTCCTACAATGAGCAGTTCTTC. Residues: CASSQVGASGYPSYNEQFF.